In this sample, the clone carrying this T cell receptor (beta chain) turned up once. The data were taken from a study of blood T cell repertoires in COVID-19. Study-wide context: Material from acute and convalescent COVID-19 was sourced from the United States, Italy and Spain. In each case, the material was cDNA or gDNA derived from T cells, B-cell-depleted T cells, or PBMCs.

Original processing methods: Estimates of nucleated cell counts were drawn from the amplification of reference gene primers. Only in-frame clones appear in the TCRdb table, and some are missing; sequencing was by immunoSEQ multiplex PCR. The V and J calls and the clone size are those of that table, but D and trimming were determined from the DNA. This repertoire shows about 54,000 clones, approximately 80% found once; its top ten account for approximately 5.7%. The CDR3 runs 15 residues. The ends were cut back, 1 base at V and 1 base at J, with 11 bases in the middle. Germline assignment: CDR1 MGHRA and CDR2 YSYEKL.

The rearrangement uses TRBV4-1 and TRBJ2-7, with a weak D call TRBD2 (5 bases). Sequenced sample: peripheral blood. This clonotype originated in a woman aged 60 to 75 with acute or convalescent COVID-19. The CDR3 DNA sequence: TGCGCCAGCAGCCAAGTTGATAGCGCATCCTACGAGCAGTACTTC. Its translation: CASSQVDSASYEQYF.